This T cell receptor beta chain originates from a study of cytomegalovirus exposure and HLA in healthy donors. Both 60 Vbeta primers and 13 Jbeta primers went into the PCR. The repertoire was sequenced with immunoSEQ multiplex PCR; TCRdb's copy has only in-frame clones and lacks some. The table has 150,000 or so clones, around 74% seen once; the top ten hold roughly 1.9%. Study observations and caveats: About 87% or about 30% of the time was how often most TCR beta V segments were productive, according to an earlier analysis.

V lost 5 bases, J lost 8 bases, and 15 bases stayed unmatched. The CDR3 runs to 15 residues. Germline CDR1 SGHNT, CDR2 YYREEE (reference sequence). Concerning this clone: What it binds is unknown.

The chain carries TRBV5-4 and TRBJ1-2; 7 bases agree with TRBD1. This TCR derives from a female donor in good health and CMV-seronegative. The sample was PBMCs. The CDR3 is CASRRPGTVIGGYTF. As DNA, the CDR3 is TGTGCCAGCAGGCGCCCCGGGACAGTGATAGGGGGCTACACCTTC.